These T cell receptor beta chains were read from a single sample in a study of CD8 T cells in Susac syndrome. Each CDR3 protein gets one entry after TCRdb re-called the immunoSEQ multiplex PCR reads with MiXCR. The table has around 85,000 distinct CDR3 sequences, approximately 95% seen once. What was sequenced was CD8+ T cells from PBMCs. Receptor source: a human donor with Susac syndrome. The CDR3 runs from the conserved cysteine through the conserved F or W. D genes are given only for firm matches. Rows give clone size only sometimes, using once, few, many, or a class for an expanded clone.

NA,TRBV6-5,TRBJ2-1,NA,CASLFRNEQFF,TGTGCCAGCCTCTTCAGAAATGAGCAGTTCTTC
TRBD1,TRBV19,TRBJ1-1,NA,CASSVQGAVNTEAFF,TGTGCCAGTAGTGTCCAGGGGGCGGTGAACACTGAAGCTTTCTTT
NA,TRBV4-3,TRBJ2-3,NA,CASSQDWQEPTDTQYF,TGCGCCAGCAGCCAAGATTGGCAGGAGCCCACAGATACGCAGTATTTT
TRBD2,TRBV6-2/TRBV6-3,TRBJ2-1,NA,CASSSRGLAGPNEQFF,TGTGCCAGCAGCTCCCGAGGACTAGCGGGACCCAATGAGCAGTTCTTC
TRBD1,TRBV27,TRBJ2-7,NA,CATTQGAGEQYF,TGTGCCACCACACAGGGGGCGGGGGAGCAGTACTTC
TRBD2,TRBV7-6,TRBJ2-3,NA,CASSPPLAGGDTQYF,TGTGCCAGCAGCCCACCTTTAGCGGGGGGAGATACGCAGTATTTT
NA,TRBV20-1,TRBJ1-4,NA,CSARLGGDEKLFF,TGCAGTGCTAGATTAGGAGGGGATGAAAAACTGTTTTTT
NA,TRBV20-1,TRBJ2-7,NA,CSARDPRGGYEQYF,TGCAGTGCTAGAGATCCGCGGGGCGGCTACGAGCAGTACTTC
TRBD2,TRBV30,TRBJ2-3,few,CAWSQWDYQRTDTQYF,TGTGCCTGGAGCCAATGGGACTACCAAAGAACAGATACGCAGTATTTT
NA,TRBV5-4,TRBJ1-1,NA,CASSPFLGTEAFF,TGTGCCAGCAGCCCCTTTCTAGGCACTGAAGCTTTCTTT
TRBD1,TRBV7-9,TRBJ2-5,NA,CASSLAGTGTQETQYF,TGTGCCAGCAGCTTAGCTGGGACAGGGACCCAAGAGACCCAGTACTTC
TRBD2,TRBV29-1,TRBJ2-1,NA,CSVETSPTTPYNEQFF,TGCAGCGTTGAGACTAGCCCCACAACCCCCTACAATGAGCAGTTCTTC
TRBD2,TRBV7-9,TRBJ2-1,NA,CASSPPIGGSSYNEQFF,TGTGCCAGCAGCCCCCCTATTGGCGGGAGCTCCTACAATGAGCAGTTCTTC
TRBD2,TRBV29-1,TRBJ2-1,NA,CSVERAGVILLKNEQFF,TGCAGCGTTGAAAGAGCGGGAGTGATTCTCCTCAAAAATGAGCAGTTCTTC
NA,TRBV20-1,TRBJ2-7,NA,CSARSTEGPIYEQYF,TGCAGTGCTAGATCGACGGAAGGACCCATCTACGAGCAGTACTTC
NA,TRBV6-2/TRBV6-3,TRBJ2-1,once,CASSYVGSYNEQFF,TGTGCCAGCAGTTACGTCGGCTCCTACAATGAGCAGTTCTTC
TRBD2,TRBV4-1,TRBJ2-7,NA,CASSQAAREDEQYF,TGCGCCAGCAGCCAAGCGGCGCGGGAGGACGAGCAGTACTTC
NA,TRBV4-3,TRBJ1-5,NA,CASSQDGTAPQHF,TGCGCCAGCAGCCAAGATGGGACCGCTCCCCAGCATTTT
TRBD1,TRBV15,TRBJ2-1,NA,CATSNGQASYNEQFF,TGTGCCACCAGCAACGGACAGGCCTCCTACAATGAGCAGTTCTTC
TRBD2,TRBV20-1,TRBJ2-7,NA,CSADRSGEGRYEQYF,TGCAGTGCTGATAGGTCGGGGGAGGGCCGTTACGAGCAGTACTTC
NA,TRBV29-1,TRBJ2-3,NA,CSVDSGATDTQYF,TGCAGCGTTGACTCGGGAGCCACAGATACGCAGTATTTT
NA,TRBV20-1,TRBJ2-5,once,CSARVEQGEYF,TGCAGTGCTAGAGTCGAACAGGGAGAGTACTTC
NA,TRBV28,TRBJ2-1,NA,CASSLAQGREDDEQFF,TGTGCCAGCAGTCTGGCCCAAGGCAGGGAAGACGATGAGCAGTTCTTC
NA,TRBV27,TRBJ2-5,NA,CASSFGGGWETQYF,TGTGCCAGCAGTTTTGGGGGGGGCTGGGAGACCCAGTACTTC
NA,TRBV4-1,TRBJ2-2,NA,CASRTNTGELFF,TGCGCCAGCAGAACGAACACCGGGGAGCTGTTTTTT
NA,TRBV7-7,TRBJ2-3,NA,CASRSPDIGTDTQYF,TGTGCTAGCAGGAGCCCGGACATAGGCACAGATACGCAGTATTTT
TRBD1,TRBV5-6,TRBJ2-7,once,CASSLIRDRYEQYF,TGTGCCAGCAGCCTTATTAGGGACAGATACGAGCAGTACTTC
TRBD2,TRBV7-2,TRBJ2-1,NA,CASSPGQGLRIEQFF,TGTGCCAGCAGCCCCGGTCAGGGACTAAGGATTGAGCAGTTCTTC
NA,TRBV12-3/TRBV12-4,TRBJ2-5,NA,CASRILRANRGETQYF,TGTGCCAGCAGGATACTCAGGGCGAACCGCGGGGAGACCCAGTACTTC
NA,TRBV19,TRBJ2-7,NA,CATIGTPGYEQYF,TGTGCCACCATCGGGACTCCAGGCTACGAGCAGTACTTC
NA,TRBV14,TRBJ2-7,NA,CASSQDRPSATRGYEQYF,TGTGCCAGCAGCCAAGATCGGCCTAGCGCTACTCGGGGGTACGAGCAGTACTTC
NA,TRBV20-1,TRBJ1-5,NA,CSAKWGSHQPQHF,TGCAGTGCTAAATGGGGCAGCCATCAGCCCCAGCATTTT
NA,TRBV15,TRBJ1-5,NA,CATSTRTSNQPQHF,TGTGCCACCAGCACTCGGACTAGCAATCAGCCCCAGCATTTT
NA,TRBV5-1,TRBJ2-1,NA,CASSWTGGSYNEQFF,TGTGCCAGCAGCTGGACCGGTGGCTCCTACAATGAGCAGTTCTTC
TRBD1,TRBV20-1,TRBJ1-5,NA,CSASGTGFNQPQHF,TGCAGTGCTTCCGGGACAGGGTTCAATCAGCCCCAGCATTTT
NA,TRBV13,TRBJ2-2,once,CASSLGQGNLELFF,TGTGCCAGCAGCTTAGGGCAGGGAAATCTGGAGCTGTTTTTT
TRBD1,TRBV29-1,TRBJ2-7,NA,CSVTTGGSYEQYF,TGCAGCGTCACGACAGGGGGCTCCTACGAGCAGTACTTC
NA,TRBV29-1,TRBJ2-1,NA,CSVVPLARYNEQFF,TGCAGCGTTGTACCGCTAGCGCGGTACAATGAGCAGTTCTTC
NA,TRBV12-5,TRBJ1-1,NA,CASGLARQVNTEAFF,TGTGCTAGTGGTTTGGCACGACAGGTTAACACTGAAGCTTTCTTT
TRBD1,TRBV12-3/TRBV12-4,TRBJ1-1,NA,CASITGGAGTEAFF,TGTGCCAGCATTACAGGGGGCGCGGGCACTGAAGCTTTCTTT
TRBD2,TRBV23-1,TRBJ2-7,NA,CASSQSENGPSGRDYEQYF,TGCGCCAGCAGTCAATCGGAAAACGGGCCTAGCGGGCGTGACTACGAGCAGTACTTC
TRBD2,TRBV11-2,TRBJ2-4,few,CAIRQELAGVQYF,TGTGCCATACGCCAGGAGCTAGCGGGCGTTCAGTACTTC
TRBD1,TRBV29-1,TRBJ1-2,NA,CSVEDSLDRGSNYGYTF,TGCAGCGTTGAAGACTCTCTCGACAGGGGCTCTAACTATGGCTACACCTTC
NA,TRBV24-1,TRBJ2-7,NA,CATSDGELYEQYF,TGTGCCACCAGTGATGGGGAACTCTACGAGCAGTACTTC
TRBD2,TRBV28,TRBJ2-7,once,CATEGRESYEQYF,TGTGCCACAGAGGGGCGGGAGTCATACGAGCAGTACTTC